This T cell receptor beta chain was recorded in a study of T-cell reconstitution after alpha-beta-depleted transplantation in children. This clonotype was picked up a small number of times. It was with unique molecular identifiers that the TCRbeta library was prepared. One entry per CDR3 protein, called by TCRdb with MiXCR from the PCR reads. The repertoire holds some 200,000 distinct CDR3 sequences, under 8.5% seen once, with roughly a third in the top ten. There are 13 residues in the CDR3. The V gene lost 4 bases and the J gene lost 5 bases, with 12 bases spanning the gap. CDR1 is SGHRS and CDR2 is YFSETQ in the germline V gene.

The V call is TRBV5-1, the J call TRBJ2-5; the D call may be TRBD1 or TRBD2 (5 bases each). The receptor comes from a male patient under 10 years old who had a stem cell transplant for acute myeloid leukemia, so the T cells may come from the graft donor. The specimen comprised PBMCs, mostly from graft donor cells, sampled 360 days after TCRalphabeta/CD19-depleted stem cell transplant. The CDR3 region is CASSLGPMETQYF. CDR3 sequence (DNA): TGCGCCAGCAGCCTGGGACCGATGGAGACCCAGTACTTC.